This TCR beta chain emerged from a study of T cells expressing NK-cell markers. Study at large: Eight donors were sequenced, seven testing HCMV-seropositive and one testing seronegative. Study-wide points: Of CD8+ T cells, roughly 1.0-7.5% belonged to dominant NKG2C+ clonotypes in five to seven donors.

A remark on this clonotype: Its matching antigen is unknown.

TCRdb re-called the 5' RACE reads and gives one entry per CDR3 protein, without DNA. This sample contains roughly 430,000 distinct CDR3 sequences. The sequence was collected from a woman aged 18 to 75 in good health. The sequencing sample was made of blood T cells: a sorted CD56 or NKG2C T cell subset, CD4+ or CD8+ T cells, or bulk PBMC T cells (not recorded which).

The CDR3 spells CASRNPVNNSPLHF. The J gene is TRBJ1-6, the V gene TRBV6-5. CDR3 length: 14 amino acids. In germline, CDR1 is MNHEY, CDR2 SVGAGI.